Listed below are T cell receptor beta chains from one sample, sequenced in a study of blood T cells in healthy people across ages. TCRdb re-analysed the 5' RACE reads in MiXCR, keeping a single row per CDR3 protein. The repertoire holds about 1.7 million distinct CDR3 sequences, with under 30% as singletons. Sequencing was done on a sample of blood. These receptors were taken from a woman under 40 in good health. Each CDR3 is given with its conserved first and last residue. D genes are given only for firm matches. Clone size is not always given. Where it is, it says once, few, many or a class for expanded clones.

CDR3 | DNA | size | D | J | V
CASSDGRGVEQFF | TGTGCCAGCAGCGACGGAAGAGGGGTTGAGCAGTTCTTC | many | - | TRBJ2-1 | TRBV11-1
CASTNGQFSGANVLTF | TGCGCCAGCACCAACGGACAGTTCTCTGGGGCCAACGTCCTGACTTTC | many | - | TRBJ2-6 | TRBV5-1
CASSPLGSEQYF | TGTGCCAGCAGCCCTCTGGGGAGCGAGCAGTACTTC | few | - | TRBJ2-7 | TRBV7-2
CASSSQEGREQFF | TGTGCCAGCAGTTCCCAGGAGGGGCGTGAGCAGTTCTTC | few | - | TRBJ2-1 | TRBV12-3/TRBV12-4
CASSAQMAVSGSPLHF | TGTGCCAGCAGCGCACAAATGGCGGTATCTGGTTCACCCCTCCACTTT | few | - | TRBJ1-6 | TRBV9
CASSEGRYTEAFF | TGTGCCAGCAGTGAAGGGAGGTACACTGAAGCTTTCTTT | few | - | TRBJ1-1 | TRBV6-1
CASTSAGAQETQYF | TGCGCCAGCACCTCAGCGGGGGCCCAAGAGACCCAGTACTTC | many | TRBD2 | TRBJ2-5 | TRBV10-2
CATSRRTSGNTDTQYF | TGTGCCACCAGCAGAAGGACTAGCGGAAATACAGATACGCAGTATTTT | - | TRBD2 | TRBJ2-3 | TRBV15
CASSNGAVNLPLHF | TGTGCCAGCAGCAATGGGGCGGTCAATTTACCCCTCCACTTT | - | - | TRBJ1-6 | TRBV21-1
CSASPGGTYGYTF | TGCAGTGCTAGTCCTGGGGGGACCTATGGCTACACCTTC | - | - | TRBJ1-2 | TRBV20-1
CASHKGLAGAYEQYF | TGTGCCAGCCATAAAGGTCTAGCGGGGGCCTACGAGCAGTACTTC | - | TRBD2 | TRBJ2-7 | TRBV2
CASSFRLHHNTQYF | TGTGCCAGCAGTTTTAGGCTACACCACAATACGCAGTATTTT | - | - | TRBJ2-3 | TRBV12-3/TRBV12-4
CASSSWDSGNTIYF | TGTGCCAGCAGCTCTTGGGACTCTGGAAACACCATATATTTT | - | - | TRBJ1-3 | TRBV7-9
CASSLGQTSSHNEQFF | TGTGCCAGCAGCTTGGGGCAGACTAGCTCCCACAATGAGCAGTTCTTC | - | TRBD2 | TRBJ2-1 | TRBV11-3
CASSPLTGNDEQYF | TGCGCCAGCAGCCCTTTGACAGGGAACGACGAGCAGTACTTC | - | TRBD1 | TRBJ2-7 | TRBV5-1
CASTQAGSPDTQYF | TGTGCCAGCACACAAGCGGGGTCCCCGGATACGCAGTATTTT | many | TRBD2 | TRBJ2-3 | TRBV12-3/TRBV12-4
CASTLRTGTNSPLHF | TGTGCCAGCACCCTAAGAACAGGGACCAATTCACCCCTCCACTTT | few | - | TRBJ1-6 | TRBV7-6
CAGSSRDRVNAQYF | TGTGCCGGCAGCTCCCGGGACAGGGTAAATGCGCAGTATTTT | - | TRBD1 | TRBJ2-3 | TRBV7-2
CAITPSGLADNEQFF | TGTGCCATCACCCCATCCGGACTAGCCGACAATGAGCAGTTCTTC | many | TRBD2 | TRBJ2-1 | TRBV10-3
CSAVGGTYNEQFF | TGCAGTGCTGTCGGGGGAACCTACAATGAGCAGTTCTTC | - | - | TRBJ2-1 | TRBV20-1
CASRTAGGGNQSQHF | TGTGCCAGCAGGACTGCGGGGGGTGGCAATCAGTCCCAGCATTTT | - | - | TRBJ1-5 | TRBV6-1
CASSPGIGGASYNEQYF | TGTGCCAGCAGCCCTGGTATCGGGGGGGCCTCCTACAATGAGCAGTACTTC | - | TRBD2 | TRBJ2-7 | TRBV7-6
CSAKIGTHFTKNIQYF | TGCAGTGCTAAAATCGGGACACACTTTACCAAAAACATTCAGTACTTC | many | - | TRBJ2-4 | TRBV20-1
CATSAGQGSLAGRQETQYF | TGTGCCACCAGTGCGGGACAGGGGTCTCTAGCGGGACGACAAGAGACCCAGTACTTC | few | - | TRBJ2-5 | TRBV24-1
CAINREPQPQHF | TGTGCCATCAACAGGGAGCCTCAGCCCCAGCATTTT | - | - | TRBJ1-5 | TRBV28
CASSGNVREQFF | TGTGCCAGCAGCGGGAATGTGCGAGAGCAGTTCTTC | many | - | TRBJ2-1 | TRBV5-6
CSARKSPLHF | TGCAGTGCTAGAAAGTCACCCCTCCACTTT | few | - | TRBJ1-6 | TRBV20-1
CSHHPDCLCEQYF | TGCAGCCACCACCCGGACTGCCTGTGCGAGCAGTACTTC | few | - | TRBJ2-7 | TRBV29-1
CASSALGSQHEQFF | TGTGCCAGCAGCGCACTAGGTTCACAGCATGAGCAGTTCTTC | few | - | TRBJ2-1 | TRBV3-1
CASSLGSSTPYEQFF | TGCGCCAGCAGCTTGGGCAGTTCCACTCCCTACGAGCAGTTCTTC | - | - | TRBJ2-1 | TRBV5-1
CASSWGRSPNTEAFF | TGTGCCAGCAGTTGGGGGCGGTCTCCGAACACTGAAGCTTTCTTT | few | - | TRBJ1-1 | TRBV27
CAWSGVGRYTF | TGTGCCTGGAGTGGCGTCGGGCGCTACACCTTC | - | - | TRBJ1-2 | TRBV30
CSARDSGDVNTGELFF | TGCAGTGCTAGAGACTCGGGAGATGTGAACACCGGGGAGCTGTTTTTT | - | - | TRBJ2-2 | TRBV20-1
CASNRTGYNEQFF | TGTGCCAGCAATCGTACAGGGTACAATGAGCAGTTCTTC | once | - | TRBJ2-1 | TRBV27
CASSFFGGGELFF | TGTGCCAGCAGTTTCTTTGGGGGCGGGGAGCTGTTTTTT | - | - | TRBJ2-2 | TRBV12-3/TRBV12-4
CSARRGGLETQYF | TGCAGTGCTAGGAGGGGCGGGTTAGAGACCCAGTACTTC | many | - | TRBJ2-5 | TRBV20-1
CASSSPSDHRSDEQFF | TGTGCCAGCAGTTCGCCTAGCGACCACAGGTCCGATGAGCAGTTCTTC | - | - | TRBJ2-1 | TRBV28
CASTARGEKLFF | TGTGCCAGCACTGCTCGGGGGGAAAAACTGTTTTTT | - | - | TRBJ1-4 | TRBV12-3/TRBV12-4
CASQGQPSSYEQYF | TGCGCCAGCCAGGGACAGCCAAGCTCCTACGAGCAGTACTTC | many | TRBD1 | TRBJ2-7 | TRBV5-1
CASSRRPVGAGSSYEQYF | TGTGCCAGCAGCCGTAGGCCCGTCGGGGCGGGATCTTCCTACGAGCAGTACTTC | - | - | TRBJ2-7 | TRBV7-2
CAATSGLYNEQFF | TGTGCCGCGACTAGCGGGCTATACAATGAGCAGTTCTTC | - | TRBD2 | TRBJ2-1 | TRBV6-6
CASSKGLAASYEQYF | TGTGCCAGCTCTAAGGGACTAGCTGCATCCTACGAGCAGTACTTC | - | TRBD2 | TRBJ2-7 | TRBV18
CASSSGQVNEQFF | TGTGCCAGCAGCTCGGGACAGGTTAATGAGCAGTTCTTC | - | TRBD1 | TRBJ2-1 | TRBV11-2